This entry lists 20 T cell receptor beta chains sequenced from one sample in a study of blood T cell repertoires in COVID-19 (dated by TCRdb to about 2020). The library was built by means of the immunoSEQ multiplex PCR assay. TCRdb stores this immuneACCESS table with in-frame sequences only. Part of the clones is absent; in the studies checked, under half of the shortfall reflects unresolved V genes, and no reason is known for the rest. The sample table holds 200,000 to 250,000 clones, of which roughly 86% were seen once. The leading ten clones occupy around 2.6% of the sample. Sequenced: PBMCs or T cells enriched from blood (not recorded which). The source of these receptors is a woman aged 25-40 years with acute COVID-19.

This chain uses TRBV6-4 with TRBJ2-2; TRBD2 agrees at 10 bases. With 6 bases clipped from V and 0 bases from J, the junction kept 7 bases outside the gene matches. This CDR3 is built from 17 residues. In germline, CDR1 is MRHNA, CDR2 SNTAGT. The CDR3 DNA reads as TGTGCCAGCAGCGGTAGCGGGGGGAATGCGAACACCGGGGAGCTGTTTTTT. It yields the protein CASSGSGGNANTGELFF.

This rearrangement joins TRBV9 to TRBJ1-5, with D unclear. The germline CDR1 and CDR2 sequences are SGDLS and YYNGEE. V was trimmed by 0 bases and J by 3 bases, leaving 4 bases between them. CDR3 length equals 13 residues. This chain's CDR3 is CASSVDINQPQHF. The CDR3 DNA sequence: TGTGCCAGCAGCGTAGACATCAATCAGCCCCAGCATTTT.

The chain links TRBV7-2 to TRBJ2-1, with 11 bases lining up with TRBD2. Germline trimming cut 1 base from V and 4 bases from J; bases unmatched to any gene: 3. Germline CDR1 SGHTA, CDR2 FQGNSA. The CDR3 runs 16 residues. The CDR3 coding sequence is TGTGCCAGCAGCTTAGTTAGCGGGGGGGCGTACAATGAGCAGTTCTTC. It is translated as CASSLVSGGAYNEQFF. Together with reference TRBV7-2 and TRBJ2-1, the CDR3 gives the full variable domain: GAGVSQSPSNKVTEKGKDVELRCDPISGHTALYWYRQSLGQGLEFLIYFQGNSAPDKSGLPSDRFSAERTGGSVSTLTIQRTQQEDSAVYLCASSLVSGGAYNEQFFGPGTRLTVL.

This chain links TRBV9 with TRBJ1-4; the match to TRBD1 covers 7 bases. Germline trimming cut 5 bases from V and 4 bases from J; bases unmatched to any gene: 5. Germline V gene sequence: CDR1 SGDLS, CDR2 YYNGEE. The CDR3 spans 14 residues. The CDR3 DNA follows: TGTGCCAGCAGTGGGACAGCCGATAATGAAAAACTGTTTTTT. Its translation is CASSGTADNEKLFF.

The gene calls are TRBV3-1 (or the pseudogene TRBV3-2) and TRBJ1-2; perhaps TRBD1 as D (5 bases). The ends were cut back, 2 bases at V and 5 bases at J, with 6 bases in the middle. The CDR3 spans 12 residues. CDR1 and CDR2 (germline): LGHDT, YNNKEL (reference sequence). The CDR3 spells CASSQRGYGYTF. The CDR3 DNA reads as TGTGCCAGCAGCCAAAGGGGTTATGGCTACACCTTC.

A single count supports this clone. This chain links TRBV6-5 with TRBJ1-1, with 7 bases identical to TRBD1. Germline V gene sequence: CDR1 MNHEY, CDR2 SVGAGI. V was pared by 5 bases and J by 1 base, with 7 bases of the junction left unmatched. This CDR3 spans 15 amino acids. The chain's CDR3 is CASSKTGQSNTEAFF. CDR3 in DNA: TGTGCCAGCAGTAAAACGGGACAGTCGAACACTGAAGCTTTCTTT.

The CDR3 loop is CASSLASDSTEYF. CDR3 nucleotides: TGTGCCAGCAGCTTAGCGTCTGACTCTACCGAGTACTTC. This sequence joins TRBV7-2 and TRBJ2-5; D gene ambiguous. Germline V gene sequence: CDR1 SGHTA, CDR2 FQGNSA. The CDR3 is made up of 13 amino acids. V lost 0 bases to trimming and J lost 12 bases, with 14 bases between them.

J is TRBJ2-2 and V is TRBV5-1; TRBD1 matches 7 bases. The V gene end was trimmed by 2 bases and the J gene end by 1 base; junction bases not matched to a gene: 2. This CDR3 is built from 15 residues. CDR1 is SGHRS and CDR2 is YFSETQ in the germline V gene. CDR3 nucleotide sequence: TGCGCCAGCAGCTTAAGACAGGGGAACACCGGGGAGCTGTTTTTT. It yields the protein CASSLRQGNTGELFF. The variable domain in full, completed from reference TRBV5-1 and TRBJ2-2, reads KAGVTQTPRYLIKTRGQQVTLSCSPISGHRSVSWYQQTPGQGLQFLFEYFSETQRNKGNFPGRFSGRQFSNSRSEMNVSTLELGDSALYLCASSLRQGNTGELFFGEGSRLTVL.

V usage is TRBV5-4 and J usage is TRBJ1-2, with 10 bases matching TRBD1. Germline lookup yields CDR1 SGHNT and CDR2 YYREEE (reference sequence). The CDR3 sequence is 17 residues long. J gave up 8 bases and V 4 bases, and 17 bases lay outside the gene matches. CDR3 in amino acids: CASSPTADRGQIVGYTF. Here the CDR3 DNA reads TGTGCCAGCAGCCCAACGGCTGACAGGGGGCAAATTGTCGGCTACACCTTC.

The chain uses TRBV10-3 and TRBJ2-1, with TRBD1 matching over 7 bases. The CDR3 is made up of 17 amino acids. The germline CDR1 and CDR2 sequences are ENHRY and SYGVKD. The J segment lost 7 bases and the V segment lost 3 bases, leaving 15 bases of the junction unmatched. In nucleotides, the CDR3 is TGTGCCATCAGTGACCCGATATCCGGGACAGCAAAGAATGAGCAGTTCTTC. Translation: CAISDPISGTAKNEQFF.

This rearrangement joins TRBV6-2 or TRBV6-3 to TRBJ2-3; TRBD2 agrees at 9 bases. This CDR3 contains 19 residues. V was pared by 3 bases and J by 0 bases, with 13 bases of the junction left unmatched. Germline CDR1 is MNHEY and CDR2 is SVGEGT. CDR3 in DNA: TGTGCCAGCAGTTATGATGCGCGGACTAGCGCAACTAGCACAGATACGCAGTATTTT. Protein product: CASSYDARTSATSTDTQYF.

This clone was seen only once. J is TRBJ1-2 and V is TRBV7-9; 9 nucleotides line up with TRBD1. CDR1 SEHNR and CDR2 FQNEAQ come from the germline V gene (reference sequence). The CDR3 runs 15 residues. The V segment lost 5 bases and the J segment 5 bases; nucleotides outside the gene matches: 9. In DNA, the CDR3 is TGTGCCAGCAGCCCCGGGACAGGGTGGGAATATGGCTACACCTTC. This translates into CASSPGTGWEYGYTF. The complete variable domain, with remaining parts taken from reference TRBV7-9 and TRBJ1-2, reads DTGVSQNPRHKITKRGQNVTFRCDPISEHNRLYWYRQTLGQGPEFLTYFQNEAQLEKSRLLSDRFSAERPKGSFSTLEIQRTEQGDSAMYLCASSPGTGWEYGYTFGSGTRLTVV.

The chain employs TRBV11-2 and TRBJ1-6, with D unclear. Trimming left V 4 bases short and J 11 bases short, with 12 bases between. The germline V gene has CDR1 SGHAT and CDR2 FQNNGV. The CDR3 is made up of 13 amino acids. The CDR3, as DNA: TGTGCCAGCAGCTCCATGGGAGACGCACCCCTCCACTTT. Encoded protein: CASSSMGDAPLHF.

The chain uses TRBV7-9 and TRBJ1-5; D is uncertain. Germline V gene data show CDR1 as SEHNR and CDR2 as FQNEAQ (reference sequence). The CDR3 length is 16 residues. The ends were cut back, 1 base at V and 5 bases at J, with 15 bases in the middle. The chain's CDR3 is CASSLGGYPLHQPQHF. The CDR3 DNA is TGTGCCAGCAGCTTAGGAGGGTATCCCCTCCATCAGCCCCAGCATTTT.

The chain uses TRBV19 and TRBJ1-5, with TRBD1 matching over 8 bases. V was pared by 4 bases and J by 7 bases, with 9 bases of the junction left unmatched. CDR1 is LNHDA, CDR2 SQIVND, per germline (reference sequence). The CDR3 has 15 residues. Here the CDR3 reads CASSTRTGSGQPQHF. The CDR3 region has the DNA TGTGCCAGTAGTACGCGGACAGGGAGTGGGCAGCCCCAGCATTTT.

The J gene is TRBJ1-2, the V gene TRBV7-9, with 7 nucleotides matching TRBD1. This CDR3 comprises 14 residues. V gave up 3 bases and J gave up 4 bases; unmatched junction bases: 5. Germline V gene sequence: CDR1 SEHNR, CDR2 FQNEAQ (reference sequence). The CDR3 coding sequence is TGTGCCAGCAGCTTGGGACAGTCCTCCTATGGCTACACCTTC. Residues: CASSLGQSSYGYTF.

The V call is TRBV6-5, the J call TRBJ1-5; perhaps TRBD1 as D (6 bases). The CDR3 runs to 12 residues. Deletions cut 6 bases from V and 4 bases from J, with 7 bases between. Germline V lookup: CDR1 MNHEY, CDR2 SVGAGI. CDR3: CASRRGNQPQHF. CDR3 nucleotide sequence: TGTGCCAGCAGAAGGGGGAATCAGCCCCAGCATTTT.

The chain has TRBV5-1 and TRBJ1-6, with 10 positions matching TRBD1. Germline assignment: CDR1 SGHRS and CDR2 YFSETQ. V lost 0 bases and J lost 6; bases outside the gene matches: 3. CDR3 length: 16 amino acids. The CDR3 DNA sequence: TGCGCCAGCAGCTTGGATCGGGACAGGGGTAATTCACCCCTCCACTTT. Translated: CASSLDRDRGNSPLHF.

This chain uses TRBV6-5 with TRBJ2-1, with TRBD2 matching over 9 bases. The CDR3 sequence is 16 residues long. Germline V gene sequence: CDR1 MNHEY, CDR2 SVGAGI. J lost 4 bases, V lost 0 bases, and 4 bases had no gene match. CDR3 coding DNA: TGTGCCAGCAGTTACTCGGCGCGGGGGGGTTACAATGAGCAGTTCTTC. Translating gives CASSYSARGGYNEQFF.

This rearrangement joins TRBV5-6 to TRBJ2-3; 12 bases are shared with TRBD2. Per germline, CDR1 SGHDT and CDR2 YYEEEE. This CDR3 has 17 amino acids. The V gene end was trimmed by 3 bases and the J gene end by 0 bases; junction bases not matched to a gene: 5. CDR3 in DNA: TGTGCCAGCAGCTCGTCACTAGCGGGGGGTAGCACAGATACGCAGTATTTT. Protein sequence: CASSSSLAGGSTDTQYF.